Listed here are 13 T cell receptor beta chains from one sample, sequenced in a study of blood T cells in healthy people across ages. For the second PCR, which ran for roughly 7 to 11 cycles, a sample-barcoded 5' primer and a J-beta primer mix were used. Via MiXCR, TCRdb re-called the 5' RACE reads, giving one row per CDR3 protein. The table has 1.5 million to 2 million distinct CDR3 sequences, approximately 39% seen once. Sample: blood. The receptor set was obtained from a human donor in good health.

In its sample, this clonotype was seen a few times. The rearrangement joins TRBV29-1 to TRBJ2-3; possible D gene TRBD1, 5 bases. The CDR3 sequence is 12 residues long. Per germline, CDR1 SQVTM and CDR2 ANQGSEA. V shed 7 bases and J shed 2 bases, with 10 bases lying between them. The chain's CDR3 is CSAGLNTDTQYF. CDR3 DNA: TGCAGCGCAGGGCTCAACACAGATACGCAGTATTTT.

This clonotype was counted a few times. Since a much larger clone is just one base distant, this may be a read error. The CDR3 nucleotides read TGTGCCAGCAGCTTGGGACAGTATAATGAAAAACTGTTTTTT. It yields the protein CASSLGQYNEKLFF. The chain recombines TRBV5-8 with TRBJ1-4; tentatively, D is TRBD1 (5 bases). CDR1 and CDR2 from the germline V gene are SGHTS and YDEGEE. CDR3 size: 14 residues. V lost 0 bases and J 4 bases, leaving 7 bases between the germline ends.

V is TRBV6-1 and J is TRBJ2-3; D uncertain. The CDR3 loop spans 12 amino acids. Germline V CDR1 and CDR2: MNHNS, SASEGT. Trimming took 6 bases from V and 7 from J, leaving 11 bases between them. CDR3 nucleotide sequence: TGTGCCAGCAGCGAACTTGATTATACGCAGTATTTT. It translates to CASSELDYTQYF.

This chain uses TRBV27 with TRBJ1-2; 10 bases are a match to TRBD1. Germline trimming cut 5 bases from V and 4 bases from J; bases unmatched to any gene: 7. The V gene's germline CDR1 is MNHEY and CDR2 SMNVEV (reference sequence). This CDR3 is built from 15 residues. CDR3 DNA: TGTGCCAGCAGTATCGGGACAGGGGCCGTCTATGGCTACACCTTC. It encodes CASSIGTGAVYGYTF.

V gene TRBV6-4 combines with J gene TRBJ2-3, with D perhaps assigned TRBD1 or TRBD2 (6 bases each). The CDR3 is 14 amino acids. Germline lookup yields CDR1 MRHNA and CDR2 SNTAGT. V was clipped by 4 bases and J by 6 bases, with 14 bases between them. CDR3 sequence reads: CASSGSRGPDTQYF. The CDR3 nucleotides read TGTGCCAGCAGTGGATCCCGGGGGCCGGATACGCAGTATTTT.

This chain connects TRBV2 to TRBJ2-4; no firm D call. The CDR3 length is 14 residues. The germline gives CDR1 SNHLY, CDR2 FYNNEI. V lost 7 bases and J 1 base, leaving 11 bases between the germline ends. CDR3 in DNA: TGTGCCAGCATCGGTTATCCGGCCAAAAACATTCAGTACTTC. It translates to CASIGYPAKNIQYF.

The chain employs TRBV3-1 and TRBJ2-1; TRBD1 might be the D (5 bases). The V gene lost 1 base and the J gene lost 12 bases, with 13 bases spanning the gap. The CDR3 consists of 13 residues. Germline V gives CDR1 LGHDT, CDR2 YNNKEL (reference sequence). The CDR3 reads CASSQGGPWGQFF. In DNA, the CDR3 is TGTGCCAGCAGCCAAGGGGGCCCTTGGGGGCAGTTCTTC.

The V call is TRBV6-6, the J call TRBJ2-5, with D unresolved. TRBJ2-7 matches the DNA end more closely, so the J call is doubtful. Germline V gene sequence: CDR1 MNHNY, CDR2 SVGAGI (reference sequence). This CDR3 contains 11 residues. CDR3 sequence: CASRKGCEQYF. DNA of the CDR3: TGTGCCAGCAGGAAGGGATGCGAGCAGTACTTC.

This clonotype has ten or more counts. This sequence joins TRBV27 and TRBJ1-2; possibly TRBD1 for D (5 bases). The CDR3 runs to 15 residues. Deletions cut 5 bases from V and 0 bases from J, with 13 bases between. Germline lookup yields CDR1 MNHEY and CDR2 SMNVEV (reference sequence). CDR3 in amino acids: CASSTGGRANYGYTF. The CDR3 bases are TGTGCCAGCAGTACGGGGGGTAGAGCTAACTATGGCTACACCTTC.

This chain connects TRBV24-1 to TRBJ1-4; maybe TRBD1 (5 bases). Germline CDR1 and CDR2: KGHDR and SFDVKD. CDR3 size: 14 residues. V was pared by 4 bases and J by 4 bases, with 9 bases between. This CDR3 reads CATSERGVNEKLFF. The CDR3 nucleotides are TGTGCCACCAGTGAACGGGGCGTTAATGAAAAACTGTTTTTT.

V gene TRBV12-3 or TRBV12-4 combines with J gene TRBJ2-1; D could derive from TRBD1 or TRBD2 (7 bases each). V was shortened by 5 bases and J by 10 bases, with 15 bases between the two germline ends. CDR3 length: 13 amino acids. The CDR3 sequence: CASSPGGAQEQFF. CDR3 sequence (DNA): TGTGCCAGCAGTCCAGGGGGGGCGCAGGAGCAGTTCTTC.

This clonotype was counted a few times. The chain is built from TRBV4-1 and TRBJ2-4; no firm D call. CDR3 length equals 14 residues. V was cut by 0 bases and J by 13 bases, with 16 bases left in between. Germline V CDR1 and CDR2: MGHRA, YSYEKL. The CDR3 loop is CASSQDPSSREQYF. The CDR3 nucleotides are TGCGCCAGCAGCCAAGATCCCAGTTCCCGAGAGCAGTACTTC.

The chain has TRBV6-2 or TRBV6-3 and TRBJ2-7; D is possibly TRBD1 (5 bases). CDR1 MNHEY and CDR2 SVGEGT come from the germline V gene. V lost 6 bases and J 6 bases, leaving 27 bases between the germline ends. This CDR3 is built from 17 residues. The CDR3 loop reads CASSSTSIDRRQREQYF. The CDR3 nucleotides are TGTGCCAGCAGCTCTACCTCAATCGACCGGAGACAGCGCGAGCAGTACTTC.